This TCR beta chain was identified in a study of CD8+ T cells in alopecia areata. Extraction and reverse transcription of RNA yielded cDNA as the sequencing template. Sequenced by immunoSEQ multiplex PCR; TCRdb stores in-frame clones only, minus some. The sample has around 100,000 clones, around three fifths seen once. Treatment defined: oral pan-JAK inhibitor, 5-10 mg twice daily. CDR3 size: 14 residues. Germline CDR1 and CDR2: SGHDT and YYEEEE. V was pared by 2 bases and J by 4 bases, with 12 bases between. The input for sequencing was CD8+ T cells sorted from blood, taken at week 24, from a patient treated with tofacitinib. J is TRBJ1-2 and V is TRBV5-6, with D possibly matching TRBD1 (6 bases). The receptor was derived from a human donor with alopecia areata. The CDR3 reads CASSFGQSLYGYTF. The CDR3 DNA reads TGTGCCAGCAGCTTTGGACAGAGCCTCTATGGCTACACCTTC.